The 32 T cell receptor beta chains presented below share a single source sample, sequenced in a study of blood T cell repertoires in COVID-19. Clones were sequenced by immunoSEQ multiplex PCR, and TCRdb holds only the in-frame ones, with some missing. The sample records 250,000 to 350,000 clones, around 90% being singletons. The sequenced material came from PBMCs or T cells enriched from blood (not recorded which). The receptors shown here come from a woman between 18 and 30 years old with acute COVID-19.

This chain uses TRBV16 with TRBJ1-5; TRBD1 might be the D (5 bases). The CDR3 loop spans 15 amino acids. Trimming took 2 bases from V and 6 from J, leaving 14 bases between them. Germline assignment: CDR1 KGHSY and CDR2 FQNENV. The CDR3 protein is CASSQAQAGRQPQHF. In nucleotides, the CDR3 is TGTGCCAGCAGCCAAGCACAGGCAGGGCGTCAGCCCCAGCATTTT.

J is TRBJ1-4 and V is TRBV5-4, with 11 nucleotides matching TRBD1. The CDR3 length is 17 residues. Germline CDR1 and CDR2: SGHNT and YYREEE (reference sequence). The trim removed 4 bases at V and 1 base at J, leaving 6 bases unmatched. The CDR3 region has the DNA TGTGCCAGCAGCCCGGGGGGGACAGGGGGAACTAATGAAAAACTGTTTTTT. It encodes CASSPGGTGGTNEKLFF.

V gene TRBV9 combines with J gene TRBJ1-1, with unresolved D. The V end lost 4 bases, the J end lost 2 bases, and 18 bases lay between the germline ends. Looked up from germline, CDR1 is SGDLS and CDR2 is YYNGEE. The length of the CDR3 is 16 residues. CDR3: CASSPRPRIVNTEAFF. The CDR3, as DNA: TGTGCCAGCAGCCCGCGCCCGAGGATAGTAAACACTGAAGCTTTCTTT.

The chain recombines TRBV7-9 with TRBJ2-1, with a tentative D call TRBD1 (6 bases). The V and J ends lost 6 bases and 5 bases respectively, with 14 bases between them. Germline CDR1 reads SEHNR; CDR2 reads FQNEAQ (reference sequence). The CDR3 is made up of 14 amino acids. The CDR3 loop is CASSESRDNNEQFF. The CDR3 nucleotides read TGTGCCAGCAGTGAGAGCCGGGACAACAATGAGCAGTTCTTC.

The genes are TRBV12-3 or TRBV12-4 and TRBJ1-1; D uncertain. CDR3 size: 13 residues. The V end lost 3 bases, the J end lost 1 base, and 6 bases lay between the germline ends. CDR3 sequence: CASSFRENTEAFF. The CDR3 DNA sequence: TGTGCCAGCAGTTTTCGGGAGAACACTGAAGCTTTCTTT.

The chain joins TRBV7-9 to TRBJ1-2; tentative D call: TRBD1 (5 bases). The CDR3 loop spans 13 amino acids. The germline V gene has CDR1 SEHNR and CDR2 FQNEAQ (reference sequence). Trimming cost V 1 base and J 6 bases, with 9 bases left between them. The CDR3 spells CASSLGKGDGYTF. The DNA of the CDR3 is TGTGCCAGCAGCTTAGGAAAAGGGGATGGCTACACCTTC.

J is TRBJ2-7 and V is TRBV3-1 (or the pseudogene TRBV3-2); possibly TRBD2 for D (5 bases). CDR1 LGHDT and CDR2 YNNKEL come from the germline V gene (reference sequence). The CDR3 runs 14 residues. V was trimmed by 0 bases and J by 5 bases, leaving 11 bases between them. The DNA for the CDR3 is TGTGCCAGCAGCCAAGATCGCCTCGGGAACGAGCAGTACTTC. Its protein is CASSQDRLGNEQYF.

The chain links TRBV5-1 to TRBJ2-7; TRBD1 matches at 12 bases. CDR1 and CDR2 (germline): SGHRS, YFSETQ. The CDR3 contains 18 residues. V lost 0 bases, J lost 0 bases, and 7 bases stayed unmatched. The CDR3 loop reads CASSLAGQGAHLSYEQYF. The CDR3 DNA sequence: TGCGCCAGCAGCTTGGCGGGACAGGGGGCCCACCTCTCCTACGAGCAGTACTTC.

This sequence joins TRBV15 and TRBJ1-1, with D unclear. This CDR3 is 15 amino acids long. V was shortened by 1 base and J by 2 bases, with 11 bases between the two germline ends. CDR1 is LNHNV, CDR2 YYDKDF, per germline (reference sequence). CDR3 DNA sequence: TGTGCCACCAGCAGAGCGCGGCAGTTAAACACTGAAGCTTTCTTT. Translation gives CATSRARQLNTEAFF.

The V gene is TRBV12-3 or TRBV12-4, the J gene TRBJ2-7, with D possibly TRBD2 on 6 matching bases. Trimming left V 0 bases short and J 7 bases short, with 10 bases between. The CDR3 runs 13 residues. The CDR3 DNA follows: TGTGCCAGCAGTTTAGCGGGGACTCGAGAGCAGTACTTC. Protein product: CASSLAGTREQYF.

The chain employs TRBV3-1 (or the pseudogene TRBV3-2) and TRBJ1-1; D is unclear. The germline CDR1 and CDR2 sequences are LGHDT and YNNKEL (reference sequence). The CDR3 totals 14 residues. Trimming removed 4 bases at V and 1 base at J, with 10 bases between. CDR3 DNA: TGTGCCAGCAGCCTTTTCTCACAGAACACTGAAGCTTTCTTT. It is translated as CASSLFSQNTEAFF.

Of note for this clone: Other DNA sequences within the sample encode an identical CDR3. The chain combines TRBV19 with TRBJ1-5; D is ambiguous. The CDR3 has 14 amino acids. Trimming took off 3 bases at V and 1 base at J, with 7 bases between the two ends. Germline CDR1 reads LNHDA; CDR2 reads SQIVND (reference sequence). CDR3 in amino acids: CASSIDGSNQPQHF. The CDR3 DNA sequence: TGTGCCAGTAGTATCGACGGGAGCAATCAGCCCCAGCATTTT.

The chain uses TRBV12-3 or TRBV12-4 and TRBJ2-1, with D tentatively TRBD2 (6 bases). Trimming shortened V by 9 bases and J by 10 bases, and 19 bases separated the two germline ends. The CDR3 has 13 residues. The CDR3 DNA follows: TGTGCCAGTCGGGACGGGAGTAGGGAGGAGCAGTTCTTC. Translating gives CASRDGSREEQFF.

V usage is TRBV28 and J usage is TRBJ1-6; tentatively, D is TRBD1 (5 bases). Germline-derived CDR1 and CDR2 are MDHEN and SYDVKM. The CDR3 has 15 residues. Deletions cut 3 bases from V and 5 bases from J, with 11 bases between. The CDR3 DNA is TGTGCCAGCAGTTTTCCCAGGGTGAATAATTCACCCCTCCACTTT. Amino acid sequence: CASSFPRVNNSPLHF.

This clone was observed a handful of times. The chain is built from TRBV19 and TRBJ2-7, with TRBD2 matching 8 bases. Germline V gene sequence: CDR1 LNHDA, CDR2 SQIVND (reference sequence). The V gene end was trimmed by 4 bases and the J gene end by 5 bases; junction bases not matched to a gene: 7. This CDR3 spans 14 amino acids. Here the CDR3 reads CASSKGAGVHEQYF. The CDR3 DNA reads TGTGCCAGTAGTAAAGGAGCGGGAGTCCACGAGCAGTACTTC.

The rearrangement uses TRBV2 and TRBJ1-5, with TRBD1 matching 8 bases. CDR1 and CDR2 (germline): SNHLY, FYNNEI. V trimming: 1 base; J trimming: 3 bases; junction bases outside the gene matches: 8. CDR3 length equals 17 residues. CDR3 DNA sequence: TGTGCCAGCAGTGAAGTGAGACAGGGGCCCTCCAATCAGCCCCAGCATTTT. Residues: CASSEVRQGPSNQPQHF.

The genes are TRBV5-1 and TRBJ1-1; 10 bases are shared with TRBD1. This CDR3 has 15 amino acids. The V gene end was trimmed by 3 bases and the J gene end by 0 bases; junction bases not matched to a gene: 2. Germline assignment: CDR1 SGHRS and CDR2 YFSETQ. CDR3 loop: CASSWTGGMNTEAFF. CDR3 sequence (DNA): TGCGCCAGCAGCTGGACAGGGGGTATGAACACTGAAGCTTTCTTT.

This chain joins TRBV15 and TRBJ1-2; D might be TRBD1 (5 bases). Germline values: CDR1 LNHNV, CDR2 YYDKDF (reference sequence). This CDR3 has 16 amino acids. The ends were cut back, 0 bases at V and 3 bases at J, with 14 bases in the middle. The chain's CDR3 is CATSRDPVGGDYGYTF. The CDR3, as DNA: TGTGCCACCAGCAGAGATCCTGTGGGGGGAGACTATGGCTACACCTTC.

The chain carries TRBV28 and TRBJ2-1; 8 nucleotides match TRBD2. With V trimmed by 5 bases and J by 7 bases, 4 bases remained unmatched. The CDR3 is 13 amino acids. Germline values: CDR1 MDHEN, CDR2 SYDVKM. DNA for the CDR3: TGTGCCAGCAGTGGGACTAGGGGGAATGAGCAGTTCTTC. Translating it yields CASSGTRGNEQFF.

This chain connects TRBV28 to TRBJ1-1; 7 positions match TRBD1. After removal of 4 bases from V and 3 bases from J, the junction contained 8 bases not matched to a gene. The CDR3 extends over 15 amino acids. The germline gives CDR1 MDHEN, CDR2 SYDVKM. The CDR3 DNA reads TGTGCCAGCAGTTCTTACACGACAGGGTACACTGAAGCTTTCTTT. It translates to CASSSYTTGYTEAFF.

This clone has a handful of counts. The V gene is TRBV6-5, the J gene TRBJ1-1; D is uncertain. V was pared by 4 bases and J by 0 bases, with 9 bases between. This CDR3 spans 14 amino acids. Germline-derived CDR1 and CDR2 are MNHEY and SVGAGI. The CDR3 reads CASSSLYLNTEAFF. CDR3 nucleotides: TGTGCCAGCAGTTCCCTTTATTTGAACACTGAAGCTTTCTTT.

This sequence joins TRBV5-4 and TRBJ2-3; TRBD2 agrees at 11 bases. Germline V lookup: CDR1 SGHNT, CDR2 YYREEE (reference sequence). CDR3 length: 17 amino acids. Trimming at V came to 0 bases and at J to 4 bases, leaving 7 bases not matched to a gene. The CDR3 spells CASSLAPSGRKADTQYF. Here the CDR3 DNA reads TGTGCCAGCAGCTTGGCCCCTAGCGGGAGGAAGGCAGATACGCAGTATTTT.

For this clone: The identical CDR3 is also encoded by other nucleotide sequences in the sample. The chain is built from TRBV19 and TRBJ1-5, with TRBD1 matching over 7 bases. Germline-derived CDR1 and CDR2 are LNHDA and SQIVND (reference sequence). V lost 6 bases and J lost 2; bases outside the gene matches: 4. The CDR3 has 14 residues. The CDR3 loop is CASSRQGGNQPQHF. The CDR3, as DNA: TGTGCCAGTAGCCGACAGGGCGGCAATCAGCCCCAGCATTTT.

The rearrangement links TRBV5-1 to TRBJ1-1; tentatively, D is TRBD1 (5 bases). In germline, CDR1 is SGHRS, CDR2 YFSETQ. The CDR3 runs to 14 residues. The V end lost 3 bases, the J end lost 1 base, and 10 bases lay between the germline ends. The CDR3 nucleotides read TGCGCCAGCAGCTCTGACAGACCGAACACTGAAGCTTTCTTT. Residues: CASSSDRPNTEAFF.

The chain couples TRBV2 to TRBJ1-6; D call uncertain. Trimming took 6 bases from V and 2 from J, leaving 8 bases between them. Germline V gene data show CDR1 as SNHLY and CDR2 as FYNNEI. This CDR3 spans 14 amino acids. CDR3 sequence: CASRWETYNSPLHF. The CDR3 coding sequence is TGTGCCAGCAGATGGGAGACCTATAATTCACCCCTCCACTTT.

The chain recombines TRBV3-1 (or the pseudogene TRBV3-2) with TRBJ2-7; 9 bases align to TRBD1. This CDR3 has 15 residues. From germline, CDR1 is LGHDT and CDR2 YNNKEL (reference sequence). The V gene end was trimmed by 3 bases and the J gene end by 5 bases; junction bases not matched to a gene: 8. The CDR3 DNA reads as TGTGCCAGCAGCCAGGGCTGGACAGGGGACAACGAGCAGTACTTC. Translating it yields CASSQGWTGDNEQYF.

V is TRBV19 and J is TRBJ1-5, with D hard to call. Per the germline V gene, CDR1 is LNHDA and CDR2 is SQIVND (reference sequence). V dropped 5 bases and J dropped 4 bases, with 12 bases sitting between them. The CDR3 contains 14 residues. The CDR3 bases are TGTGCCAGTAGTCTCCAGGCGGGGAATCAGCCCCAGCATTTT. Encoded protein: CASSLQAGNQPQHF.

This chain connects TRBV9 to TRBJ2-1, with TRBD1 as a possible D gene (6 bases). Germline assignment: CDR1 SGDLS and CDR2 YYNGEE. CDR3 length equals 16 residues. The V gene lost 3 bases and the J gene lost 4 bases, with 17 bases spanning the gap. CDR3 DNA sequence: TGTGCCAGCAGCGCTGGCGGCAGGGGCCAATACAATGAGCAGTTCTTC. This encodes CASSAGGRGQYNEQFF.

The rearrangement uses TRBV12-3 or TRBV12-4 and TRBJ1-5; D is possibly TRBD1 (6 bases). The CDR3 has 13 amino acids. Trimming cost V 6 bases and J 7 bases, with 13 bases left between them. The CDR3 loop reads CASSFHQGQPQHF. CDR3 bases: TGTGCCAGCAGCTTCCATCAGGGGCAGCCCCAGCATTTT.

V gene TRBV28 combines with J gene TRBJ2-2, with TRBD1 matching over 7 bases. J gave up 2 bases and V 3 bases, and 3 bases lay outside the gene matches. CDR3 size: 15 residues. The V gene's germline CDR1 is MDHEN and CDR2 SYDVKM. CDR3 in amino acids: CASSFWDRNTGELFF. The CDR3 DNA reads TGTGCCAGCAGTTTCTGGGACAGAAACACCGGGGAGCTGTTTTTT.

J is TRBJ2-5 and V is TRBV6-1; 9 bases line up with TRBD1. CDR3 length: 16 amino acids. V lost 1 base to trimming and J lost 2 bases; unmatched junction nucleotides: 5. CDR1 is MNHNS and CDR2 is SASEGT in the germline V gene. The CDR3, as DNA: TGTGCCAGCAGTGAAGAAACCGGGACAGGGCAAGAGACCCAGTACTTC. Encoded protein: CASSEETGTGQETQYF.

This clone showed up just once. This chain connects TRBV12-5 to TRBJ1-3; TRBD1 is a possible D gene (6 bases). The V gene's germline CDR1 is LGHNT and CDR2 FRNRAP. This CDR3 has 14 amino acids. V dropped 6 bases and J dropped 3 bases, with 12 bases sitting between them. CDR3 residues: CASGAADSGNTIYF. In DNA, the CDR3 is TGTGCTAGTGGCGCCGCGGACAGTGGAAACACCATATATTTT. Using reference TRBV12-5 and TRBJ1-3 for the parts outside the CDR3, the full variable domain is DARVTQTPRHKVTEMGQEVTMRCQPILGHNTVFWYRQTMMQGLELLAYFRNRAPLDDSGMPKDRFSAEMPDATLATLKIQPSEPRDSAVYFCASGAADSGNTIYFGEGSWLTVV.